These 24 T cell receptor beta chains were sequenced from one sample in a study of monozygotic twins with inflammatory bowel disease (dated by TCRdb to between 2018 and 2021). Libraries were made using 5' RACE. Instrument used: Illumina HiSeq 2500. Based on TCRdb reprocessing of the reads, there is one entry per CDR3 protein sequence, and DNA is missing. This sample's clone table shows a few hundred thousand distinct CDR3 sequences. The top ten clonotypes cover approximately 1.6% of the sample. The sample was blood. Receptors originate from a human donor with ulcerative colitis or Crohn's disease, or a healthy co-twin of an affected twin (not recorded which).

The V gene is TRBV11-1, the J gene TRBJ2-1; TCRdb calls TRBD2, which cannot be checked without DNA. CDR3 size: 15 residues. Germline V gene lookup returns CDR1 SGHAT and CDR2 FQDESV (reference sequence). CDR3: CASSLQRGVYNEQFF. Drawing the rest from reference TRBV11-1 and TRBJ2-1, the complete variable domain is EAEVAQSPRYKITEKSQAVAFWCDPISGHATLYWYRQILGQGPELLVQFQDESVVDDSQLPKDRFSAERLKGVDSTLKIQPAELGDSAMYLCASSLQRGVYNEQFFGPGTRLTVL.

This chain links TRBV5-1 with TRBJ1-5; checking the TCRdb D call of TRBD1 is not possible without DNA. This CDR3 has 15 amino acids. In germline, CDR1 is SGHRS, CDR2 YFSETQ. CDR3 region: CASSPWGQRNQPQHF.

This rearrangement joins TRBV20-1 to TRBJ1-2. The CDR3 length is 13 residues. CDR1 is DFQATT and CDR2 is SNEGSKA in the germline V gene (reference sequence). CDR3 region: CSATVSLRYGYTF.

This chain connects TRBV29-1 to TRBJ2-3; TCRdb gives TRBD1 as the D gene, but with no DNA this cannot be confirmed. The CDR3 is made up of 13 amino acids. CDR1 and CDR2 from the germline V gene are SQVTM and ANQGSEA. The CDR3 protein is CSVVIQGADTQYF.

The chain combines TRBV20-1 with TRBJ2-3; TCRdb selects TRBD2, and the lack of DNA leaves this call unchecked. The CDR3 has 15 amino acids. Germline V gene lookup returns CDR1 DFQATT and CDR2 SNEGSKA (reference sequence). The CDR3 reads CSARGSGGLADTQYF.

The J gene is TRBJ2-1, the V gene TRBV5-1; TCRdb calls TRBD2, which cannot be checked without DNA. CDR3 size: 15 residues. Germline-derived CDR1 and CDR2 are SGHRS and YFSETQ. This CDR3 reads CASSSGTSGYNEQFF.

The chain recombines TRBV11-3 with TRBJ2-1; lacking DNA, the TRBD2 call made by TCRdb goes unchecked. Germline CDR1 reads SGHNT; CDR2 reads YENEEA. The CDR3 spans 17 residues. This CDR3 reads CASSRDSGVAGGGEQFF.

V is TRBV5-1 and J is TRBJ2-1; the D call from TCRdb, TRBD1, cannot be confirmed without DNA. CDR3 length: 15 residues. Germline CDR1 SGHRS, CDR2 YFSETQ. The CDR3: CASSLPSRGEDEQFF. Using reference TRBV5-1 and TRBJ2-1 for the parts outside the CDR3, the full variable domain is KAGVTQTPRYLIKTRGQQVTLSCSPISGHRSVSWYQQTPGQGLQFLFEYFSETQRNKGNFPGRFSGRQFSNSRSEMNVSTLELGDSALYLCASSLPSRGEDEQFFGPGTRLTVL.

The chain employs TRBV5-1 and TRBJ1-5. CDR1 and CDR2 (germline): SGHRS, YFSETQ. The CDR3 has 15 amino acids. CDR3 region: CASSLTWLGNQPQDF. Looking up the rest from reference TRBV5-1 and TRBJ1-5 gives the full variable domain: KAGVTQTPRYLIKTRGQQVTLSCSPISGHRSVSWYQQTPGQGLQFLFEYFSETQRNKGNFPGRFSGRQFSNSRSEMNVSTLELGDSALYLCASSLTWLGNQPQDFGDGTRLSIL.

The chain links TRBV15 to TRBJ1-2; TCRdb lists TRBD1, though no DNA is available to test this call. This CDR3 spans 15 amino acids. Germline CDR1 is LNHNV and CDR2 is YYDKDF (reference sequence). The CDR3 loop reads CATSRPRTDTDGYTF.

This sequence joins TRBV20-1 and TRBJ1-1. Germline-derived CDR1 and CDR2 are DFQATT and SNEGSKA (reference sequence). The CDR3 is made up of 13 amino acids. This chain's CDR3 is CSASQPIGTEAFF.

V usage is TRBV27 and J usage is TRBJ1-2. The CDR3 spans 15 residues. In germline, CDR1 is MNHEY, CDR2 SMNVEV (reference sequence). CDR3 loop: CASSSGQIANYGYTF.

The V call is TRBV24-1, the J call TRBJ2-3; there is no DNA to check the TCRdb D call of TRBD1. The CDR3 is 16 amino acids. Germline-derived CDR1 and CDR2 are KGHDR and SFDVKD. The CDR3 spells CATSDLLGGGVDTQYF.

This rearrangement joins TRBV6-1 to TRBJ2-3; TCRdb indicates TRBD2, and absent DNA this call remains unverified. This CDR3 has 16 amino acids. The germline CDR1 and CDR2 sequences are MNHNS and SASEGT. CDR3 protein: CASSAGTSGKTDTQYF.

The CDR3 spells CASSPPLLGQGYEQYF. The V and J genes are TRBV18 and TRBJ2-7; TCRdb names TRBD1, which stays unverified in the absence of DNA. Germline V gene sequence: CDR1 KGHSH, CDR2 LQKENI. This CDR3 is 16 amino acids long.

The V and J genes are TRBV20-1 and TRBJ1-5; no DNA is available, so the TRBD1 call from TCRdb remains unchecked. The CDR3 has 14 residues. The V gene's germline CDR1 is DFQATT and CDR2 SNEGSKA (reference sequence). The CDR3 spells CSAKAGTSNQPQHF.

This chain connects TRBV2 to TRBJ1-3. Germline CDR1 SNHLY, CDR2 FYNNEI. This CDR3 has 14 residues. This chain's CDR3 is CASKAGKAGNTIYF.

The chain joins TRBV7-9 to TRBJ1-5; without DNA, the TCRdb call of TRBD1 cannot be checked. Germline lookup yields CDR1 SEHNR and CDR2 FQNEAQ (reference sequence). The CDR3 has 17 amino acids. CDR3 residues: CASTLGSGTGGEKPQHF.

The chain combines TRBV12-3 or TRBV12-4 with TRBJ2-5. The CDR3 covers 14 residues. This chain's CDR3 is CASSFWEYQETQYF.

The chain links TRBV7-9 to TRBJ1-2; without DNA, the TCRdb call of TRBD1 cannot be checked. The CDR3 length is 15 residues. CDR1 SEHNR and CDR2 FQNEAQ come from the germline V gene (reference sequence). CDR3 in amino acids: CASSSKGDGVYGYTF.

The chain has TRBV12-3 or TRBV12-4 and TRBJ1-1. The CDR3 has 15 residues. This chain's CDR3 is CASSLRDYYNTEAFF.

V gene TRBV6-5 combines with J gene TRBJ2-3; TCRdb picks TRBD2, but there is no DNA to check that call. Germline values: CDR1 MNHEY, CDR2 SVGAGI. There are 16 residues in the CDR3. The CDR3 reads CASSYSTVIGGDTQYF.

The V call is TRBV20-1, the J call TRBJ2-7; as DNA is missing, the TRBD1 call by TCRdb cannot be tested. Germline V gives CDR1 DFQATT, CDR2 SNEGSKA (reference sequence). The length of the CDR3 is 11 residues. CDR3 protein: CSAPLGYEQYF.

V and J are TRBV4-2 and TRBJ1-1. This CDR3 comprises 13 residues. CDR1 LGHNA and CDR2 YNFKEQ come from the germline V gene. This chain's CDR3 is CASSYGGVTEAFF.